The sequence of this T cell receptor (beta chain) was determined in a study of regulatory T cells in long-lasting Graves disease. At the level of the study: Persistent Graves' disease denoted over 5 years of antithyroid drugs plus positive TSH receptor antibodies.

The germline V and J ends were trimmed by 0 bases and 7 bases, with 10 bases remaining between them. This CDR3 has 13 residues. CDR1 is GTSNPN, CDR2 SVGIG, per germline (reference sequence). This clonotype was observed a few times. The antigen is undetermined. Construction of the TCR beta libraries employed iRepertoire HTBI primers in conjunction with Arm-PCR of CDR3 regions. How the authors handled the data: The study identified 55 to 80 TRBV and approximately 14 TRBJ segments across samples. A single record per CDR3 protein comes from TCRdb applying MiXCR to the multiplex PCR reads. TCRdb's processing, not the study's, gives the V and J calls here. Here the sample spans 400,000 or so distinct CDR3 sequences, about 20% being singletons. Study results and caveats: Whereas more than 950 public clonotypes were shared by new patients, persistent patients shared more, at a few thousand.

Described time point: persistent/refractory GD, antithyroid drugs over 5 years with positive TRAb. PBMC-derived RNA was used for the TCR library. Graves' disease diagnosis was established per American Thyroid Association guidelines. Sequenced here: peripheral blood mononuclear cells (PBMCs), sampled when the disease was refractory, from a patient treated with antithyroid drugs. The receptor was derived from a female donor with Graves disease. The rearrangement links TRBV30 to TRBJ1-5, with a possible D match to TRBD1 (5 bases). Here the CDR3 reads CAWSVRTQQPQHF. CDR3 DNA sequence: TGTGCCTGGAGTGTCCGGACACAGCAGCCCCAGCATTTT.